The text below deals with one T cell receptor (beta chain). The data originate from a study of blood T cell repertoires in COVID-19. Study context: Sites across the United States, Italy and Spain contributed samples from acute and convalescent COVID-19. From T cells, B-cell-depleted T cells, or PBMCs came the material, which was cDNA or gDNA.

Original data processing: Reference gene primer amplification in the assay estimated nucleated cell counts. Libraries were prepared by immunoSEQ multiplex PCR; TCRdb keeps only in-frame clonotypes and omits some of them. V, J and clone size reflect that table, while D and trimming were determined from the DNA. The repertoire has some 150,000 clones, approximately 87% of them found once; the top ten carry 3.7%. V was trimmed by 4 bases and J by 7 bases, leaving 13 bases between them. Germline V gene data show CDR1 as MGHRA and CDR2 as YSYEKL. The CDR3 extends over 13 amino acids. The V gene is TRBV4-1, the J gene TRBJ1-1; D remains ambiguous. This TCR was recovered from a man aged 18 to 29 with active or convalescent COVID-19. Material for sequencing was peripheral blood. Here the CDR3 DNA reads TGCGCCAGCAGCCTCCAAACGGGGAATGAAGCTTTCTTT. The encoded protein is CASSLQTGNEAFF.